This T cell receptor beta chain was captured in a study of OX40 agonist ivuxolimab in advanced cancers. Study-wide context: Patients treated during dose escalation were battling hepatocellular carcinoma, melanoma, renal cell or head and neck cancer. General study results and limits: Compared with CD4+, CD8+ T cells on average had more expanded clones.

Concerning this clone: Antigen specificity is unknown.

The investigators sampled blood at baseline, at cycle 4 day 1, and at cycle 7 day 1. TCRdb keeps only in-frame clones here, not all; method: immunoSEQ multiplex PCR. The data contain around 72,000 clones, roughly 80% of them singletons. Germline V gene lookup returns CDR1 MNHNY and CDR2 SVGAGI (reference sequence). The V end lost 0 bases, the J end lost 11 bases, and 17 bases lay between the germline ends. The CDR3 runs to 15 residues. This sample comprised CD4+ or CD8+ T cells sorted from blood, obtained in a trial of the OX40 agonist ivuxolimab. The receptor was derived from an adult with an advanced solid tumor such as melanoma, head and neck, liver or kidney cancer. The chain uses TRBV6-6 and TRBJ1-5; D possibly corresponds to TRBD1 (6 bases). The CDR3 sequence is CASSYSGGAQSAQHF. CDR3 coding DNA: TGTGCCAGCAGTTACTCTGGGGGGGCTCAATCGGCCCAGCATTTT.